This record concerns one T cell receptor (beta chain) sequence. The sample comes from a study of type 1 and type 2 diabetes patients. Amplification started from genomic DNA. The TCR beta CDR3 region was amplified using 30 forward and 13 reverse primers. TCRdb passed the multiplex PCR reads through MiXCR, listing each CDR3 protein once. The data contain about 290,000 distinct CDR3 sequences, more than 40% of them seen just once; the ten biggest clones take up roughly 15%. CDR3 length equals 15 residues. Germline values: CDR1 LNHDA, CDR2 SQIVND (reference sequence). V lost 9 bases and J lost 5, with 20 bases in between.

The TCR originated in a man younger than 35 with type 2 diabetes. The J gene is TRBJ1-5, the V gene TRBV19, with D maybe TRBD1 (5 bases). Sequencing used peripheral blood mononuclear cells (PBMCs). The CDR3 reads CARSLTLGRYQPQHF. The CDR3 DNA reads as TGTGCCAGAAGTCTCACGTTGGGACGATATCAGCCCCAGCATTTT.